This T cell receptor (beta chain) was profiled in a study of blood T cells in healthy people across ages (dated by TCRdb to between 2015 and 2016). Concerning the study at large: In model experiments, template switching captured about one uniquely barcoded TCR beta cDNA molecule for every two T cells. Age-related changes in TCR beta repertoire diversity were measured in the study by deep sequencing normalized with unique cDNA molecular identifiers. The donors were divided into four age groups: young (average around 16 years), middle-aged (about 40), aged (about 56) and long-lived (about 80). To avoid experimental bias, donors of different ages were randomly spread across the sequencing lanes. The study analyzed two additional independent replicas of 1 million unique cDNA reads from the same blood draw for two donors, one aged 18 to 30 and one aged 80 or older.

Trimming at the junction amounts to 4 bases on V and 6 bases on J, and the germline ends lie 13 bases apart. The CDR3 runs 13 residues from the cysteine to the phenylalanine. The kept DNA is CDR3 alone, 39 bases in frame from the first base. CDR1 and CDR2, looked up from the germline V gene, are SQVTM and ANQGSEA. As to this clonotype: Its antigen is not yet known. No base-level quality is on record; no much larger clone is a single base apart.

The 35 to 40 donors, aged 6 to 90 years, were systemically healthy Caucasian individuals from Russia. Ten milliliters of peripheral blood were drawn from each donor into EDTA-treated Vacutainer tubes. PBMCs were isolated by Ficoll-Paque density-gradient centrifugation, with at least 6 million obtained per sample. Trizol reagent was used to extract total RNA from PBMCs, with at least 6 micrograms per sample. For every donor, an aliquot of PBMCs went through flow cytometry to measure the percentages of naive CD45RAhigh/CD27high T cells. Receptors were amplified or captured by 5' RACE. Sequencing was performed on an Illumina HiSeq 2500. A second roughly 6 to 11 cycle PCR used a sample-barcoded 5' primer and a J-beta primer mix. A unique molecular identifier was introduced onto each TCR beta cDNA molecule by a template-switch 5' adaptor carrying 12 random nucleotides. Each sample yielded at least 2.5 million CDR3-containing paired-end reads. The Mint cDNA synthesis kit, primed by a TRBC-specific oligonucleotide, was used to synthesize first-strand cDNA from all RNA. All cDNA was treated with uracil-DNA glycosylase and then went through a first 18-cycle PCR with the universal primers M1SS and BC2_uni_R. Under the source paper's analysis protocol: For normalization, 1 million high-quality reads were randomly selected from each sample, with every read carrying a distinct molecular identifier. Instead of being binned into consensus sequences, reads that shared molecular identifiers were thrown out. MiTCR, run with a Q25 quality threshold and the strictest error-elimination algorithm, handled CDR3 identification, clonotype clustering and error correction. A nonparametric unseen species model with Euler transformation was used to estimate lower-bound total TCR beta diversity. TCRdb cleaned the public reads at Q25 with fastp, built clones with MiXCR and kept in-frame beta chains. Every entry covers one CDR3 protein and lists the most common genes and DNA from its rows. For this entry, the V and J calls and clone size follow TCRdb and not the study's own pipeline. The sample has about 1.4 million distinct CDR3 sequences on record, roughly 60% of them singletons. Together, the top ten hold 6.7% of the sample.

What the authors observed across the whole study: Estimates of total diversity based on one million sequenced T cells were considered lower bounds and underestimates. A strong correlation was found between observed TCR beta diversity and the percentage of naive T cells measured by flow cytometry. Compared with the aged group, more naive CD4+ T cells, fewer expanded clones and increased TCR diversity were shown by the long-lived group, suggesting age selection. As age increased, observed TCR beta diversity per million T cells dropped in a roughly linear way, and a significant reduction was already evident by age around 41. Because donor CMV infection status was unknown, age-related changes in expanded clonotypes were potentially confounded. Since profiling was done on bulk unsorted PBMCs, naive and antigen-experienced compartments could not be conclusively compared.

The source of this sequence is a man younger than 35 in good health. Sequencing was performed on blood. The chain uses TRBV29-1 and TRBJ2-1; perhaps TRBD2 is the D gene, with 6 bases matching. The sequenced DNA is TGCAGCGTTGCCCGCGGGACCTCCAATGAGCAGTTCTTC. It translates as CSVARGTSNEQFF.